This TCR beta chain was found in a study of T cells in localized non-small cell lung cancer. CDR3 length: 13 amino acids. Germline V gives CDR1 WNHNN, CDR2 SYGVQD (reference sequence). V lost 4 bases, J lost 5 bases, and 8 bases lay in between. Clones were sequenced by immunoSEQ multiplex PCR, and TCRdb holds only the in-frame ones, with some missing. Of roughly 30,000 clones detected, more than 70% appear once; the ten largest clones hold approximately 4%. The clonotype was recovered from a woman aged 40 to 75 with stage I lung adenocarcinoma. The genes are TRBV10-1 and TRBJ1-4, with a possible D match to TRBD1 (5 bases). The source material was peripheral blood, sampled before any cancer treatment. The CDR3 DNA follows: TGCGCCAGCAGTGTGGGACGAAATGAAAAACTGTTTTTT. It encodes CASSVGRNEKLFF.